This T cell receptor (beta chain) appears in the sequencing data of a study of blood T cell repertoires in COVID-19. Across the study: Researchers got acute and convalescent COVID-19 samples from the United States, Italy and Spain. The analysed material was cDNA or gDNA that came from T cells, B-cell-depleted T cells, or PBMCs.

This clone was recorded once. Original processing methods: Nucleated cell counts were estimated from reference gene primer amplification. Only in-frame clones appear in the TCRdb table, and some are missing; sequencing was by immunoSEQ multiplex PCR. The DNA was the basis for D and trimming; V, J and clone size are from that table. Of 25,000 to 35,000 clones listed, roughly 90% are singletons. V lost 1 base, J lost 1 base, and 12 bases stayed unmatched. Per germline, CDR1 SGHDN and CDR2 FVKESK. CDR3 size: 18 residues. The source is a woman in her 40s with active or convalescent COVID-19. The sample comprised peripheral blood. The rearrangement uses TRBV14 and TRBJ1-1; 7 bases line up with TRBD1. The CDR3 region is CASSQVAGQTIKNTEAFF. CDR3 DNA: TGTGCCAGCAGCCAAGTTGCGGGACAGACTATTAAGAACACTGAAGCTTTCTTT.